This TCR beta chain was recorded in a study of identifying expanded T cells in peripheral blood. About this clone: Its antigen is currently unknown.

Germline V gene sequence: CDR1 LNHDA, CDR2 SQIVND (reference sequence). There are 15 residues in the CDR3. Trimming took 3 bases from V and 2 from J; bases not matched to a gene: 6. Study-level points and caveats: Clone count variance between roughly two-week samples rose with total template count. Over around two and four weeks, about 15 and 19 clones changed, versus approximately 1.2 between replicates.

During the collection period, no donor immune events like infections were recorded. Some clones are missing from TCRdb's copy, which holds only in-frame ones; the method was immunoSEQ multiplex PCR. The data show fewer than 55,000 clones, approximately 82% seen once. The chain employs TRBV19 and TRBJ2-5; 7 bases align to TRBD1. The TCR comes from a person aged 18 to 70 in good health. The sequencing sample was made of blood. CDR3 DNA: TGTGCCAGTAGTATGACAGGGCTTAGACAAGAGACCCAGTACTTC. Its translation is CASSMTGLRQETQYF.